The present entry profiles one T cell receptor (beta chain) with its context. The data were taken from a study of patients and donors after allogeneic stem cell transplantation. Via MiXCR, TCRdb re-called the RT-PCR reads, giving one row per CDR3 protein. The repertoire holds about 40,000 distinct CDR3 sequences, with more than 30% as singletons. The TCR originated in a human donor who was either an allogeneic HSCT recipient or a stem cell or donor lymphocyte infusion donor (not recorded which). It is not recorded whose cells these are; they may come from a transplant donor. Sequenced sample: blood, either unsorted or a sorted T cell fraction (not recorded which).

CDR3 amino acids: CASSSREGDTQYF. In DNA, the CDR3 is TGTGCCAGCAGCTCCCGGGAGGGGGATACGCAGTATTTT. The chain couples TRBV7-2 to TRBJ2-3; TRBD2 aligns across 8 bases. Germline lookup yields CDR1 SGHTA and CDR2 FQGNSA. The CDR3 runs to 13 residues. V lost 4 bases, J lost 6 bases, and 3 bases stayed unmatched. Filled out from reference TRBV7-2 and TRBJ2-3, the complete variable domain reads GAGVSQSPSNKVTEKGKDVELRCDPISGHTALYWYRQSLGQGLEFLIYFQGNSAPDKSGLPSDRFSAERTGGSVSTLTIQRTQQEDSAVYLCASSSREGDTQYFGPGTRLTVL.